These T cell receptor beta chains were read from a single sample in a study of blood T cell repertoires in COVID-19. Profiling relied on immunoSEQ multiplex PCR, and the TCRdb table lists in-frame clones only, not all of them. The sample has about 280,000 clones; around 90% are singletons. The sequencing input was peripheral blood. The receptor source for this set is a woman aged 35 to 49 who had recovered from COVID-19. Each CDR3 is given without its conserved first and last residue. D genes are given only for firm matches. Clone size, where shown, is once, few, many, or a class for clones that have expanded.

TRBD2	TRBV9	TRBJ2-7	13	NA	ASSVLAGDAYEQY
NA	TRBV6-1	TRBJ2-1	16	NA	ASSEARPTFSSYNEQF
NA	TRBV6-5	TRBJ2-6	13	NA	ASRDGSLRANVLT
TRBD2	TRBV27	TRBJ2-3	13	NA	ASRGGSLSTDTQY
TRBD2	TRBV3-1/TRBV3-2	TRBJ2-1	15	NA	ASSQVASGSSYNEQF
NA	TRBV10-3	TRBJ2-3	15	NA	AISESNQGTSTDTQY
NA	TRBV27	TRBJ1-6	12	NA	ASSDRSGNSPLH
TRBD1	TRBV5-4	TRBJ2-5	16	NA	ASSLEGGPRGMGETQY
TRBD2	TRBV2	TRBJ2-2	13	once	ASSARAGDTGELF
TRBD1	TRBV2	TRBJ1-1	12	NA	ASRGDSMNTEAF
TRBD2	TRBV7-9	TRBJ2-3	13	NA	ASSPSGRALGTQY
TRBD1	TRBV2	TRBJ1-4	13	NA	ASSALQGVWEKLF
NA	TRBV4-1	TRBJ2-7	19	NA	ASSQAPGVIEDRGFSYEQY
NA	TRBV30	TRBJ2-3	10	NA	AWSANADTQY
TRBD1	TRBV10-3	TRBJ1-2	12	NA	AINRDRDNYGYT
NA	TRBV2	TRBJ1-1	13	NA	ASSDFGGVDTEAF
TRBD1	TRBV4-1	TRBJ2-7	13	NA	ASSRTGEFGYEQY
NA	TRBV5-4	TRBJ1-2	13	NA	ASSSWGGTNYGYT
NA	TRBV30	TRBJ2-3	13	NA	AWSLAGTSTDTQY
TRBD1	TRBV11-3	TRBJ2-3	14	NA	ASSLGGTGHTDTQY
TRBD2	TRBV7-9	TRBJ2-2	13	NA	ANSPGLEDTGELF
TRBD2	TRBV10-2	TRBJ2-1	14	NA	ASSLLAGGPDNEQF
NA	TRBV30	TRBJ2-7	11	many	AWSGRSAYEQY
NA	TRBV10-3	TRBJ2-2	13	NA	AISVGPQNTGELF
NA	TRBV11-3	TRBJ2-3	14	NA	ASSSAGLGGYDTQY
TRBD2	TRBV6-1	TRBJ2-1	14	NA	ASSERPSGSGDEQF
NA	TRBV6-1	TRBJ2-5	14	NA	ASSEPSSVYQETQY
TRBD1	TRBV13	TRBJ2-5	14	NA	ASSLQGAVTGGTQY
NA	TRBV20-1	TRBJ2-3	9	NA	SANAGDTQY
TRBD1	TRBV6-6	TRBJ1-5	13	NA	ASSQDEGAYQPQH
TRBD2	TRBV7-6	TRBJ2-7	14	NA	ASSLFSSGTSYEQY
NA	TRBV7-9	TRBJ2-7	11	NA	ASSELASVEQY
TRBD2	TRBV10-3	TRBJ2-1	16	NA	AISRAPPSGRAEDEQF
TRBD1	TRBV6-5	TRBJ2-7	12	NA	ASRPPGQSYEQY
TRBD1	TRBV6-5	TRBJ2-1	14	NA	ASSSTPGQSYNEQF
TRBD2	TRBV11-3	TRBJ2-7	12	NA	ASSWVAGAQEQY
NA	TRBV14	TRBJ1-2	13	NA	ASSQAAGILDGYT
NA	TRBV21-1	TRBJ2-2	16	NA	ASSKAREIFGNTGELF
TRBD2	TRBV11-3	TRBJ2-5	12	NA	ASSFWEGLETQY
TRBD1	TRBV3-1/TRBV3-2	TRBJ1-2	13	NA	ASSQVGQTNYGYT
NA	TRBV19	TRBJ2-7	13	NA	ASSATGTSVAEQY
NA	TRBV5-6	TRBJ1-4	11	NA	ASSFSGDEKLF
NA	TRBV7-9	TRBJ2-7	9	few	ASSPQAEQY
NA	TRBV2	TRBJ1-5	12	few	ASSLDIGNQPQH
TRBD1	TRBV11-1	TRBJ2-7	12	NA	ASSPDRGPYEQY
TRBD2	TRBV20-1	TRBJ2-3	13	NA	SASRGTSRRDTQY
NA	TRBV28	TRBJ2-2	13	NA	ASSPPDRGTGELF
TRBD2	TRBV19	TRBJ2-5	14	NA	ASSIGTSLGVETQY
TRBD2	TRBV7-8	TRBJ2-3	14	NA	ASSLGLAGVTDTQY
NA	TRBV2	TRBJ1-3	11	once	ASPRGSGNTIY
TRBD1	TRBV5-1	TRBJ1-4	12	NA	ASSPGQGGEKLF